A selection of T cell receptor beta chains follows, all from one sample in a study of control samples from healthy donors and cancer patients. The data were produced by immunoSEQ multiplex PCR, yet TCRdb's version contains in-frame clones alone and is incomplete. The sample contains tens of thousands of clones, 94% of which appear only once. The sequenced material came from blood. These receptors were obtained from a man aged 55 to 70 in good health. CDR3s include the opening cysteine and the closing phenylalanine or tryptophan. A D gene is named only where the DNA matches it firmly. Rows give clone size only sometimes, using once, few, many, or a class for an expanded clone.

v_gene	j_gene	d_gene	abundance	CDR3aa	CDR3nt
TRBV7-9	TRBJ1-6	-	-	CASTPNRGTNSPLHF	TGTGCCAGCACCCCAAACCGGGGGACTAATTCACCCCTCCACTTT
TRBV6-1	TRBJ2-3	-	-	CASSEFGSRTDTQYF	TGTGCCAGCAGTGAATTCGGATCACGCACAGATACGCAGTATTTT
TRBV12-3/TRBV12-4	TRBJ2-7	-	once	CASSRRSSYEQYF	TGTGCCAGCAGCCGAAGGAGCTCCTACGAGCAGTACTTC
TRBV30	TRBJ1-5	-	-	CAWSLGSNQPQHF	TGTGCCTGGAGTTTGGGTAGCAATCAGCCCCAGCATTTT
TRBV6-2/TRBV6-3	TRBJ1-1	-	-	CASSWEWGRGGTEAFF	TGTGCCAGCAGTTGGGAGTGGGGGAGGGGAGGGACTGAAGCTTTCTTT
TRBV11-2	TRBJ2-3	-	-	CASSLDLGDTQYF	TGTGCCAGCAGCTTAGATCTGGGGGATACGCAGTATTTT
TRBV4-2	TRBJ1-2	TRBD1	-	CASSLTGQGGYGYTF	TGTGCCAGCAGCCTCACGGGACAGGGGGGCTATGGCTACACCTTC
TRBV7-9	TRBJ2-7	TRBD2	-	CASSLAAGGGEQYF	TGTGCCAGCAGCCTTGCAGCGGGAGGAGGCGAGCAGTACTTC
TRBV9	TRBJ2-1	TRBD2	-	CASSPRPGLAVGVQFF	TGTGCCAGCAGCCCTCGACCGGGACTAGCGGTGGGAGTGCAGTTCTTC
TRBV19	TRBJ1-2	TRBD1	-	CASSMDRVFGYTF	TGTGCCAGTAGTATGGACAGGGTGTTCGGCTACACCTTC
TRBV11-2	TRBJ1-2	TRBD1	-	CASSRTDRGYYGYTF	TGTGCCAGCAGCAGGACCGACAGGGGATACTATGGCTACACCTTC
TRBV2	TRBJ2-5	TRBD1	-	CASSKNDRELQETQYF	TGTGCCAGCAGTAAAAACGACAGGGAGTTGCAAGAGACCCAGTACTTC
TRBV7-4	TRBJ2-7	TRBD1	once	CASSLVGDRDWYEQYF	TGTGCCAGCAGCTTAGTGGGGGACAGGGATTGGTACGAGCAGTACTTC
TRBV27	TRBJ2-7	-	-	CAGPCARGATRPYEQYF	TGTGCCGGCCCTTGTGCGAGGGGCGCGACCCGCCCTTACGAGCAGTACTTC
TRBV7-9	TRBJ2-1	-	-	CASSLRPLGDYNEQFF	TGTGCCAGCAGCTTAAGGCCCCTCGGGGACTACAATGAGCAGTTCTTC
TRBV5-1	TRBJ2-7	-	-	CASSRGAYEQYF	TGCGCCAGCAGCAGGGGGGCCTACGAGCAGTACTTC
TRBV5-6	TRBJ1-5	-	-	CASSLGGLGNQPQHF	TGTGCCAGCAGCTTGGGGGGGCTAGGCAATCAGCCCCAGCATTTT
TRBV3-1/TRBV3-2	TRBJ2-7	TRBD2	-	CASSQATSGLEQYF	TGTGCCAGCAGCCAGGCGACTAGCGGTTTGGAGCAGTACTTC
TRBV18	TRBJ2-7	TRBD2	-	CASSPPLAGSSYEQYF	TGTGCCAGCTCACCGCCACTAGCGGGAAGCTCCTACGAGCAGTACTTC
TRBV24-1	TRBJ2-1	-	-	CATSDPDMSSYNEQFF	TGTGCCACCAGTGACCCCGACATGAGCTCCTACAATGAGCAGTTCTTC
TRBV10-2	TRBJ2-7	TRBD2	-	CASRGGSISYEQYF	TGCGCCAGCAGAGGCGGGAGTATATCCTACGAGCAGTACTTC
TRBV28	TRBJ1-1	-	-	CASRPLWGHSTEAFF	TGTGCCAGCAGACCCCTGTGGGGGCATAGCACTGAAGCTTTCTTT
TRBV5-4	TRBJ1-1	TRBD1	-	CASSLAGQGVDTEAFF	TGTGCCAGCAGCTTGGCCGGACAGGGGGTCGACACTGAAGCTTTCTTT
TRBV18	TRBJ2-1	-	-	CASSPPSRVYNEQFF	TGTGCCAGCTCACCACCGAGTCGGGTATACAATGAGCAGTTCTTC
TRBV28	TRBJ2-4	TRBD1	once	CASSPDRPQNIQYF	TGTGCCAGCAGTCCGGACAGGCCTCAAAACATTCAGTACTTC
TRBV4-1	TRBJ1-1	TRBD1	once	CASSQEPGTGQNTEAFF	TGCGCCAGCAGCCAAGAACCCGGGACAGGACAGAACACTGAAGCTTTCTTT
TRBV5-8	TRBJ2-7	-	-	CASSFEWEQYF	TGTGCCAGCAGCTTCGAATGGGAGCAGTACTTC
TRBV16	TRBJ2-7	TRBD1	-	CASSQTGQGASEQYF	TGTGCCAGCAGCCAAACGGGACAGGGGGCGTCCGAGCAGTACTTC
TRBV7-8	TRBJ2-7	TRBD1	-	CASSYQDRASYEQYF	TGTGCCAGCAGCTACCAGGACAGGGCCTCCTACGAGCAGTACTTC
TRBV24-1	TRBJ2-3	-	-	CATRDHGRTDTQYF	TGTGCCACCAGGGATCACGGCCGCACAGATACGCAGTATTTT
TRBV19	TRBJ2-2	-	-	CATLHLGAGELFF	TGTGCCACTCTCCATCTAGGGGCCGGGGAGCTGTTTTTT
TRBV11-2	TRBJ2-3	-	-	CASSLISDTQYF	TGTGCCAGCAGCTTAATCTCAGATACGCAGTATTTT
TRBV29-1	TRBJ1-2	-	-	CSVDQDGGYGYTF	TGCAGCGTTGATCAGGACGGAGGCTATGGCTACACCTTC
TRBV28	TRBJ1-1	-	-	CASSPPDRKEAFF	TGTGCCAGCAGCCCCCCCGACAGGAAAGAAGCTTTCTTT
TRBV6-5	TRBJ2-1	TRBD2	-	CASSYSGRNNEQFF	TGTGCCAGCAGTTACAGCGGGAGGAACAATGAGCAGTTCTTC
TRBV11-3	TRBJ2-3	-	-	CASSLVVTDTQYF	TGTGCCAGCAGCTTAGTAGTCACAGATACGCAGTATTTT
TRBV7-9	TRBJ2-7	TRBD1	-	CASSLGPEAGGVAYEQYF	TGTGCCAGCAGCTTAGGGCCTGAGGCAGGGGGCGTAGCATACGAGCAGTACTTC
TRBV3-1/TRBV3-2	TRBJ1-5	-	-	CASSQEGTENQPQHF	TGTGCCAGCAGCCAAGAGGGGACTGAAAATCAGCCCCAGCATTTT
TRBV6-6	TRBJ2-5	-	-	CASSYSNGGETQYF	TGTGCCAGCAGTTACTCGAACGGAGGGGAGACCCAGTACTTC
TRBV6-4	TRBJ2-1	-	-	CASSDGGPLNEQFF	TGTGCCAGCAGCGACGGGGGACCACTAAATGAGCAGTTCTTC